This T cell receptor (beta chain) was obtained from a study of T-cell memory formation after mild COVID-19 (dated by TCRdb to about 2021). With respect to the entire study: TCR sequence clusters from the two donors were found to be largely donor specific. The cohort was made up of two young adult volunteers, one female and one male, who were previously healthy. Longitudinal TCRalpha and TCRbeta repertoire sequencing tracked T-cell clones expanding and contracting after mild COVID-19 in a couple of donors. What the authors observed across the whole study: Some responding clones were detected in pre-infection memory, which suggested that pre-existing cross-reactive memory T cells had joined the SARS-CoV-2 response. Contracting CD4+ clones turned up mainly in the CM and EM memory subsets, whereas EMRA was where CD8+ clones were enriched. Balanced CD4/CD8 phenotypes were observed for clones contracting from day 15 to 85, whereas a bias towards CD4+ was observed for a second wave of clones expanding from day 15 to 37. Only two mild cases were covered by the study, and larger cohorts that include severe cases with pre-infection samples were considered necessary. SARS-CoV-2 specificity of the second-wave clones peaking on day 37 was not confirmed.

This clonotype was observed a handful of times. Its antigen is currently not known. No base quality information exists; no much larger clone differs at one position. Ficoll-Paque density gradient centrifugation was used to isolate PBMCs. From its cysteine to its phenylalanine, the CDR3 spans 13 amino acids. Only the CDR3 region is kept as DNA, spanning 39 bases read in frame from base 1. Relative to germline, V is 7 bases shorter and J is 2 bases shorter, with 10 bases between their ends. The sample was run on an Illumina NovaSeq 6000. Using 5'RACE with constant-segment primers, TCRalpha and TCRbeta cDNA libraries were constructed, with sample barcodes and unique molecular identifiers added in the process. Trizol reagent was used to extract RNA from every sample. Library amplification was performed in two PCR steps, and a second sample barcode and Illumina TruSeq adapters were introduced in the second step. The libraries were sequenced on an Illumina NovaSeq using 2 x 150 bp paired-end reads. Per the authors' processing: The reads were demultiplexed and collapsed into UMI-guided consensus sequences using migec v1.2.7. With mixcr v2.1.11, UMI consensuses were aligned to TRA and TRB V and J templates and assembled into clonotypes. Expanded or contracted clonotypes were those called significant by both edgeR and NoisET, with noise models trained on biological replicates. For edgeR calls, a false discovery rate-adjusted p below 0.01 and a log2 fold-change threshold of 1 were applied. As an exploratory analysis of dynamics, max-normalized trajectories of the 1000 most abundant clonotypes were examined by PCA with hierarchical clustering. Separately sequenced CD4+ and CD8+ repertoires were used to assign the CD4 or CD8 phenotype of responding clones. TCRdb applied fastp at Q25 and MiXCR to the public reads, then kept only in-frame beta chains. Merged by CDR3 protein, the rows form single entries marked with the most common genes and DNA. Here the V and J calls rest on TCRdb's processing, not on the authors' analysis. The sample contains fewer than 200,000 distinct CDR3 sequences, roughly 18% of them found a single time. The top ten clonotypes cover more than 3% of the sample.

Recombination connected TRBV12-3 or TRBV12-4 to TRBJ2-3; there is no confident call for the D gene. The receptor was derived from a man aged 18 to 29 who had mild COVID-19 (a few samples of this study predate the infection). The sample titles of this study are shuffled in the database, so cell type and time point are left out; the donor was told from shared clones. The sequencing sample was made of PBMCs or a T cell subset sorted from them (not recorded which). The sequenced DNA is TGTGCCAGCACCCGTGGGTACACAGATACGCAGTATTTT. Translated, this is CASTRGYTDTQYF.